The 2 T cell receptor beta chains listed next were all sequenced from one sample in a study of T cell responses to AZD1222 COVID-19 vaccine. Profiling relied on immunoSEQ multiplex PCR, and the TCRdb table lists in-frame clones only, not all of them. The sample lists fewer than 110,000 clones, approximately 86% occurring once. The sample here was peripheral blood, taken on day 0 of AZD1222 vaccination. The receptors shown here come from an adult in good health.

The chain combines TRBV7-9 with TRBJ2-7, with 9 bases that match TRBD1. The CDR3 is made up of 15 amino acids. The germline gives CDR1 SEHNR, CDR2 FQNEAQ (reference sequence). Trimming cost V 4 bases and J 6 bases; bases outside gene matches: 10. The CDR3 DNA follows: TGTGCCAGCAGCTCGGTCCGGGACAGGGACCGCGAGCAGTACTTC. Its protein product is CASSSVRDRDREQYF.

This chain links TRBV21-1 with TRBJ2-3. TRBV21-1 is reported as a pseudogene. This CDR3 contains 14 residues. The CDR3 is CASSTRDGTDTQYF. The CDR3 DNA reads as TGTGCCAGCAGCACCCGGGACGGTACAGATACGCAGTATTTT.